This T cell receptor (beta chain) comes out of a study of blood T cell repertoires in COVID-19. About the research overall: Researchers got acute and convalescent COVID-19 samples from the United States, Italy and Spain.

CDR3 length: 13 residues. Germline V lookup: CDR1 MNHEY, CDR2 SVGAGI. V trimming: 10 bases; J trimming: 6 bases; junction bases outside the gene matches: 12. Authors' analysis steps: The authors estimated nucleated cell counts from reference gene primer amplification. Measured with immunoSEQ multiplex PCR; TCRdb has only the in-frame clones, and not every one. D and trimming were read from the DNA, whereas the V and J calls and clone size are those reported in that table. This table has about 62,000 clones, 76% appearing once. This rearrangement joins TRBV6-5 to TRBJ2-7, with 7 bases lining up with TRBD2. The sequencing input was peripheral blood. The clonotype originates from a woman in her 50s with active or convalescent COVID-19. Here the CDR3 reads CATSTRTSTEQYF. The CDR3 region has the DNA TGTGCCACTAGTACGAGGACTAGTACCGAGCAGTACTTC.